The sequence of this TCR beta chain was determined in a study of blood T cell repertoires in COVID-19. Whole-study context: COVID-19 samples, acute and convalescent, were from the United States, Italy and Spain.

CDR3 length: 17 residues. The V gene end was trimmed by 3 bases and the J gene end by 4 bases; junction bases not matched to a gene: 13. The germline gives CDR1 MDHEN, CDR2 SYDVKM. Some clones are missing from TCRdb's copy, which holds only in-frame ones; the method was immunoSEQ multiplex PCR. Seen here are about 300,000 clones, approximately 90% observed once, and the top ten hold over 6%. The clonotype was recovered from a woman aged 30 to 39 who had recovered from COVID-19. This chain uses TRBV28 with TRBJ1-2; 8 nucleotides line up with TRBD1. Sequenced material: peripheral blood. Here the CDR3 reads CASSLPQGAVYGYGYTF. DNA of the CDR3: TGTGCCAGCAGTTTGCCCCAGGGGGCGGTTTACGGCTATGGCTACACCTTC.